This is a list of T cell receptor beta chains from one sample in a study of blood T cell repertoires in COVID-19. Here immunoSEQ multiplex PCR was the method, and the copy in TCRdb shows in-frame clones only, minus some. The sample has approximately 28,000 clones, about 76% seen once. The sequencing sample was made of peripheral blood. These receptors were obtained from a man older than 75 with active or convalescent COVID-19. Each CDR3 is given with its conserved first and last residue. D genes are given only for firm matches. Only some rows state a clone size, as once, few, many or a class for expanded clones.

TRBV28	-	TRBD2	TRBJ2-7	TGTGCCAGCAGTTATAGTAGCGGGATTTACGAGCAGTACTTC	CASSYSSGIYEQYF
TRBV27	once	-	TRBJ2-7	TGTGCCAGCAGTTTAACGGGGATCTACGAGCAGTACTTC	CASSLTGIYEQYF
TRBV6-5	-	TRBD1	TRBJ1-5	TGTGCCAGCAGAAAGACCGGGACAGGCAATCAGCCCCAGCATTTT	CASRKTGTGNQPQHF
TRBV19	-	TRBD1	TRBJ2-7	TGTGCCAGTAGTATTAATGAACCTTCGTGTGTGGGACAGGGATCCTACGAGCAGTACTTC	CASSINEPSCVGQGSYEQYF
TRBV24-1	-	-	TRBJ1-6	TGTGCCCCCAGGGCGTCGGCAGGGTTTTTAAATTCACCCCTCCACTTT	CAPRASAGFLNSPLHF
TRBV29-1	-	-	TRBJ2-5	TGCAGCGTACTCTCCGGCCAAGAGACCCAGTACTTC	CSVLSGQETQYF
TRBV7-2	-	-	TRBJ2-1	TGTGCCAGCCTATCTAGCTACTACAATGAGCAGTTCTTC	CASLSSYYNEQFF
TRBV27	-	TRBD2	TRBJ2-1	TGTGCCAGCAGTCGCAAAGCGGGAGCTCTCAATGAGCAGTTCTTC	CASSRKAGALNEQFF
TRBV3-1/TRBV3-2	-	-	TRBJ2-5	TGTGCCAGCAGCCGGCGGAAATCTTCCCAAGAGACCCAGTACTTC	CASSRRKSSQETQYF
TRBV7-2	-	TRBD1	TRBJ2-1	TGTGCCAGCGGCGACAGGGGGAAGAGCTCCTACAATGAGCAGTTCTTC	CASGDRGKSSYNEQFF
TRBV18	few	TRBD1	TRBJ2-5	TGTGCCAGCTCGATACAGCAGGGGGCTGGAGAGACCCAGTACTTC	CASSIQQGAGETQYF
TRBV27	-	-	TRBJ1-2	TGTGCCAGCAGTTTATACAGGGATTATGGCTACACCTTC	CASSLYRDYGYTF
TRBV29-1	-	-	TRBJ1-4	TGCAGCGTCTACTTTACGGACAGTAGTAATGAAAAACTGTTTTTT	CSVYFTDSSNEKLFF
TRBV5-6	-	TRBD1	TRBJ1-4	TGTGCCAGCAGCTTTACAGGGGGTGAAAAACTGTTTTTT	CASSFTGGEKLFF
TRBV6-5	-	-	TRBJ2-1	TGTGCCAGCAGCCAGGGAAATGAGCAGTTCTTC	CASSQGNEQFF
TRBV11-2	-	-	TRBJ1-5	TGTGCCAGCAGCTTATCGCCCGGGGGGCATCAGCCCCAGCATTTT	CASSLSPGGHQPQHF
TRBV27	-	-	TRBJ1-5	TGTGCCAGCACCCCTGCGGGCGTTAGCAATCAGCCCCAGCATTTT	CASTPAGVSNQPQHF
TRBV4-1	-	-	TRBJ2-7	TGCGCCAGCAGCCTGCGCCCAGCGGGCGACTCCTACGAGCAGTACTTC	CASSLRPAGDSYEQYF
TRBV5-8	-	TRBD2	TRBJ2-1	TGTGCCAGCAGCTGGACTAGCGGGAGTATTCGCAATGAGCAGTTCTTC	CASSWTSGSIRNEQFF
TRBV19	-	-	TRBJ2-4	TGTGCCAGTACGGCAGGAGCCGTAACAGGGAAGGCCAAAAACATTCAGTACTTC	CASTAGAVTGKAKNIQYF
TRBV2	-	-	TRBJ2-6	TGTGCCAGCAGTGAAGCGAGGGCTGCTGGTGGGGCCAACGTCCTGACTTTC	CASSEARAAGGANVLTF
TRBV5-4	-	TRBD2	TRBJ2-5	TGTGCCAGCAGCCACAGCGGGGGGTTCGGTAAAGAGACCCAGTACTTC	CASSHSGGFGKETQYF
TRBV19	few	TRBD2	TRBJ2-7	TGTGCCAGTAGCACCCAGGCTAGCGGGCGACCTTACGAGCAGTACTTC	CASSTQASGRPYEQYF
TRBV3-1/TRBV3-2	few	-	TRBJ2-7	TGTGCCAGCAGCCGATCAGGTTTCTACGAGCAGTACTTC	CASSRSGFYEQYF
TRBV7-2	-	TRBD2	TRBJ2-2	TGTGCCAGCAGCCCCCGCGGTAGCGGGAGGACCGGGGAGCTGTTTTTT	CASSPRGSGRTGELFF
TRBV5-1	-	TRBD2	TRBJ2-3	TGCGCCAGCAGCTTTAGTAGCGGGGGTTCAGATACGCAGTATTTT	CASSFSSGGSDTQYF
TRBV3-1/TRBV3-2	-	TRBD2	TRBJ2-3	TGTGCCAGCAGTCGAGGGACTAGCGGGGGGGATACGCAGTATTTT	CASSRGTSGGDTQYF
TRBV6-6	-	TRBD1	TRBJ1-2	TGTGCCAGCAGATTCCAGGGGGCGCAGGGCTACACCTTC	CASRFQGAQGYTF
TRBV7-2	-	TRBD1	TRBJ1-6	TGTGCCAGCAGCTCAACCGAGGACAGGTTCAATTCACCCCTCCACTTT	CASSSTEDRFNSPLHF
TRBV13	-	-	TRBJ1-1	TGTGCCAGCAGCCGAGGGGGACGGCTGAACACTGAAGCTTTCTTT	CASSRGGRLNTEAFF
TRBV6-5	once	-	TRBJ1-6	TGTGCCAGCAGTTATTATCAGGGTAATTCACCCCTCCACTTT	CASSYYQGNSPLHF
TRBV2	-	TRBD2	TRBJ2-1	TGTGCCAGGGGCCTAGCGGGAAGGGGCGATGAGCAGTTCTTC	CARGLAGRGDEQFF
TRBV28	-	-	TRBJ1-2	TGTGCCAGCAGTTTAGAACTGAAGAATTATGGCTACACCTTC	CASSLELKNYGYTF